This TCR beta chain appears in the sequencing data of a study of identical twins. Each CDR3 protein gets one entry after TCRdb re-called the 5' RACE reads with MiXCR. This sample has about 810,000 distinct CDR3 sequences, with 12% found just once. The CDR3 spans 15 residues. The V segment lost 4 bases and the J segment 5 bases; nucleotides outside the gene matches: 7. CDR1 and CDR2 (germline): KGHDR, SFDVKD. Study-level findings and limits: Beta clonotypes that were abundant in cord blood contained fewer insertions, a pattern absent from memory repertoires.

On this clonotype itself: Its target is unknown.

These data were also filed under a second study, of yellow fever vaccine responses in identical twins.

Sequenced input: PBMCs. This clonotype was sampled from a woman in her late teens or twenties in good health. V is TRBV24-1 and J is TRBJ2-1; TRBD1 matches 7 bases. The CDR3 protein is CATSDPTGNNNEQFF. CDR3 DNA sequence: TGTGCCACCAGTGACCCGACAGGGAATAACAATGAGCAGTTCTTC.